This entry concerns a single T cell receptor beta chain. This entry comes from a study of cytomegalovirus exposure and HLA in healthy donors. This table comes from immunoSEQ multiplex PCR, and its TCRdb copy is limited to in-frame clones, with some not included. The top ten clones hold around 2.1% of a sample with 80,000 to 100,000 clones, approximately 91% of them seen once. The V end was cut by 7 bases, the J end by 7 bases, with 23 bases between. From germline, CDR1 is WNHNN and CDR2 SYGVQD (reference sequence). The CDR3 covers 16 residues. The sequence derives from a man aged 25-45 years in good health and CMV-seronegative. The genes are TRBV10-1 and TRBJ2-1; TRBD1 is a possible D gene (5 bases). Sample: PBMCs. The CDR3 DNA follows: TGCGCCAGCACCCTGACCGCGCAGGGCGGAAGGAATGAGCAGTTCTTC. Protein sequence: CASTLTAQGGRNEQFF.